The source of this T cell receptor (beta chain) is a study of T cell changes during pregnancy in multiple sclerosis. The assay was immunoSEQ multiplex PCR, and TCRdb's table has in-frame clones only and misses some. The table lists 70,000 to 95,000 clones, roughly 90% of them singletons. This receptor was taken from a female donor with multiple sclerosis, enrolled in a pregnancy study. This specimen consisted of peripheral blood, obtained before pregnancy.

The CDR3 sequence: CASSGDRWGRETQYF. The CDR3, as DNA: TGCGCCAGCAGCGGGGACAGGTGGGGACGGGAGACCCAGTACTTC. V gene TRBV5-1 combines with J gene TRBJ2-5; 8 bases line up with TRBD1. Germline V lookup: CDR1 SGHRS, CDR2 YFSETQ. The CDR3 spans 15 residues. V lost 4 bases, J lost 5 bases, and 10 bases stayed unmatched.